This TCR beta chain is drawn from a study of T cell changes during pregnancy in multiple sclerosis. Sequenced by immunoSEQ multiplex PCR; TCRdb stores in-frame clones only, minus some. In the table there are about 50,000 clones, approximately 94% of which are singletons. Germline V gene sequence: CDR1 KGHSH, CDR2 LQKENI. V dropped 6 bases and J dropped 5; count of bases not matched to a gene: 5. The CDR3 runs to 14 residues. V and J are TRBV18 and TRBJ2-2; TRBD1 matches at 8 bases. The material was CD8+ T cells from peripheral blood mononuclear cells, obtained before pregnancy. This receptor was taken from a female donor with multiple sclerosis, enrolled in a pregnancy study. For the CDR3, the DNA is TGTGCCAGCTCCGGACAGGGCACGACCGGGGAGCTGTTTTTT. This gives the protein CASSGQGTTGELFF. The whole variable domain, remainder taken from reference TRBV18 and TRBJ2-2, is NAGVMQNPRHLVRRRGQEARLRCSPMKGHSHVYWYRQLPEEGLKFMVYLQKENIIDESGMPKERFSAEFPKEGPSILRIQQVVRGDSAAYFCASSGQGTTGELFFGEGSRLTVL.